These T cell receptor beta chains were read from a single sample in a study of T cell responses to AZD1222 COVID-19 vaccine. This table comes from immunoSEQ multiplex PCR, and its TCRdb copy is limited to in-frame clones, with some not included. The data hold over 45,000 clones, with approximately 86% observed a single time. Sequencing used peripheral blood, obtained on day 0 of AZD1222 vaccination. Receptor source: an adult in good health. The CDR3 runs from the conserved cysteine through the conserved F or W. D genes are given only for firm matches. Expanded clones are given a class, and other clones once, few, many or no size at all.

clone_size	v_call	j_call	d_call	cdr3_aa	cdr3_nt
.	TRBV9	TRBJ1-6	TRBD1	CASSATTGLQSPLHF	TGTGCCAGCAGCGCCACGACAGGGCTACAATCACCCCTCCACTTT
.	TRBV28	TRBJ2-2	.	CASSLPTWGAFGTGELFF	TGTGCCAGCAGTCTGCCAACGTGGGGGGCATTTGGCACCGGGGAGCTGTTTTTT
.	TRBV29-1	TRBJ1-2	TRBD1	CSVRTGGDYGYTF	TGCAGCGTCAGGACAGGGGGTGACTATGGCTACACCTTC
medium-sized	TRBV2	TRBJ2-1	TRBD2	CASRPGLAGPSVQFF	TGTGCCAGCAGGCCGGGACTAGCGGGACCCAGTGTGCAGTTCTTC
.	TRBV7-3	TRBJ2-7	.	CASSLWDTRDEQYF	TGTGCCAGCAGCCTGTGGGACACCCGTGACGAGCAGTACTTC
.	TRBV6-6	TRBJ2-5	TRBD2	CASSPGTRSETQYF	TGTGCCAGCAGCCCCGGGACTAGATCCGAGACCCAGTACTTC
.	TRBV24-1	TRBJ2-1	TRBD1	CATGGGTGQYNEQFF	TGTGCCACGGGTGGGGGGACAGGGCAGTACAATGAGCAGTTCTTC
.	TRBV20-1	TRBJ2-3	TRBD2	CSASSGTSASTDTQYF	TGCAGTGCTAGTTCGGGGACTAGCGCCAGCACAGATACGCAGTATTTT
.	TRBV3-1/TRBV3-2	TRBJ2-3	.	CASSQASTDTQYF	TGTGCCAGCAGCCAAGCTAGCACAGATACGCAGTATTTT
.	TRBV3-1/TRBV3-2	TRBJ1-6	TRBD1	CASSQGGTGRSPLHF	TGTGCCAGCAGCCAAGGAGGGACAGGCAGGTCACCCCTCCACTTT
.	TRBV3-1/TRBV3-2	TRBJ2-2	.	CASGYSGGELFF	TGTGCCAGCGGATATAGCGGCGGGGAGCTGTTTTTT
.	TRBV6-2/TRBV6-3	TRBJ2-7	TRBD2	CASSPTSGRLPRYEQYF	TGTGCCAGCAGCCCGACTAGCGGGAGACTCCCCCGCTACGAGCAGTACTTC
.	TRBV13	TRBJ2-3	.	CASSHSSSFTDTQYF	TGTGCCAGCAGCCATTCTAGCAGCTTCACAGATACGCAGTATTTT
.	TRBV6-5	TRBJ2-7	.	CASSYSPRSSYEQYF	TGTGCCAGCAGTTACTCTCCTAGATCGTCCTACGAGCAGTACTTC
once	TRBV25-1	TRBJ2-1	.	CASSDPGTADNEQFF	TGTGCCAGCAGTGATCCCGGGACTGCGGACAATGAGCAGTTCTTC
.	TRBV6-5	TRBJ2-1	TRBD2	CASSSLAGGSYNEQFF	TGTGCCAGCAGTTCCCTAGCGGGAGGCTCCTACAATGAGCAGTTCTTC
.	TRBV6-5	TRBJ2-7	.	CASSSLPAGISYEQYF	TGTGCCAGCAGTTCCCTCCCAGCGGGCATTTCCTACGAGCAGTACTTC
.	TRBV6-5	TRBJ2-3	TRBD1	CASSYSGTGADTQYF	TGTGCCAGCAGTTACTCGGGGACAGGGGCAGATACGCAGTATTTT
.	TRBV4-3	TRBJ2-1	.	CASSQDPESSFHNEQFF	TGCGCCAGCAGCCAAGATCCTGAGTCTAGCTTCCACAATGAGCAGTTCTTC
.	TRBV12-5	TRBJ2-1	.	CASGLDPLARWSVNEQFF	TGTGCTAGTGGTTTGGACCCACTAGCCCGATGGTCGGTCAATGAGCAGTTCTTC
once	TRBV2	TRBJ1-1	.	CASREEKEAFF	TGTGCCAGCAGGGAGGAAAAAGAAGCTTTCTTT
.	TRBV11-2	TRBJ2-7	.	CASSLAGLIGYEQYF	TGTGCCAGCAGCTTAGCAGGGCTCATCGGCTACGAGCAGTACTTC
.	TRBV10-3	TRBJ2-7	.	CAISERGGGAYEQYF	TGTGCCATCAGTGAGAGAGGGGGTGGTGCCTACGAGCAGTACTTC
.	TRBV28	TRBJ2-5	.	CASSRGRGGQETQYF	TGTGCCAGCAGTCGGGGCCGGGGTGGACAAGAGACCCAGTACTTC
few	TRBV5-1	TRBJ2-4	TRBD1	CASSRDRAGNIQYF	TGCGCCAGCAGCAGGGACAGGGCCGGAAACATTCAGTACTTC
.	TRBV19	TRBJ1-5	TRBD1	CASSPYPQGNLNQPQHF	TGTGCCAGTAGTCCCTACCCACAGGGGAATTTGAATCAGCCCCAGCATTTT
.	TRBV27	TRBJ2-1	TRBD2	CASSWRPAGGRNEQFF	TGTGCCAGCAGTTGGCGGCCAGCGGGAGGGAGGAATGAGCAGTTCTTC
.	TRBV10-3	TRBJ2-7	.	CAISESGADEQYF	TGTGCCATCAGCGAATCCGGAGCGGACGAGCAGTACTTC